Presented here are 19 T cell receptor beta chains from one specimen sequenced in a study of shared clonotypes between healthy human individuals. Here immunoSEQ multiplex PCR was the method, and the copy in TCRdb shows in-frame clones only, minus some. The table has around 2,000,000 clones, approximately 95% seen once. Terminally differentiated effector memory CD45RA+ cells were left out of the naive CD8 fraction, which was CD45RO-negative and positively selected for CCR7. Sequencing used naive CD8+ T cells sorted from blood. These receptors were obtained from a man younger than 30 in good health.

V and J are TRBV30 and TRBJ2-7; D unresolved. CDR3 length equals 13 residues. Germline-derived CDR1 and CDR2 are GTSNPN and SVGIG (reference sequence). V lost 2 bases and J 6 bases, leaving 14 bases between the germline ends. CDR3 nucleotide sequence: TGTGCCTGGAGTCCCACCAGGTCGAGCGAGCAGTACTTC. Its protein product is CAWSPTRSSEQYF. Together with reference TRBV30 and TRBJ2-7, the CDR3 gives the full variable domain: SQTIHQWPATLVQPVGSPLSLECTVEGTSNPNLYWYRQAAGRGLQLLFYSVGIGQISSEVPQNLSASRPQDRQFILSSKKLLLSDSGFYLCAWSPTRSSEQYFGPGTRLTVT.

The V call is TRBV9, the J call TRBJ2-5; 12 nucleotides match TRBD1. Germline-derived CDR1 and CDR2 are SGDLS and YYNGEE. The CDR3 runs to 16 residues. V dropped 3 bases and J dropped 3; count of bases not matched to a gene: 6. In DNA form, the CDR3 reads TGTGCCAGCAGCGAGGGGGACAGGGGGCTAGAAGAGACCCAGTACTTC. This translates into CASSEGDRGLEETQYF.

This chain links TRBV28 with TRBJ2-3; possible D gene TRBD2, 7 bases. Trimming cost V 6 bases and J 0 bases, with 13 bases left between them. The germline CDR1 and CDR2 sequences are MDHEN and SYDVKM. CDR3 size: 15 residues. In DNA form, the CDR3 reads TGTGCCAGCAGCCGGGGGGCGGCCAGCACAGATACGCAGTATTTT. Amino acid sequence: CASSRGAASTDTQYF.

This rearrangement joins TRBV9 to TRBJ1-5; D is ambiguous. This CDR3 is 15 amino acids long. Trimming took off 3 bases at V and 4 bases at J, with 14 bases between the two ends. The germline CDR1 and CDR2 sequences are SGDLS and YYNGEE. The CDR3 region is CASSADGLLNQPQHF. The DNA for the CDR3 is TGTGCCAGCAGCGCCGACGGATTGCTAAATCAGCCCCAGCATTTT.

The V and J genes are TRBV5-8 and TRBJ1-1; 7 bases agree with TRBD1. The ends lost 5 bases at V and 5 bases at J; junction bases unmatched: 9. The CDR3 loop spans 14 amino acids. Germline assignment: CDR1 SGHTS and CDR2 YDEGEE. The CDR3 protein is CASRYTGAATEAFF. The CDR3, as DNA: TGTGCCAGCAGATACACAGGGGCTGCTACTGAAGCTTTCTTT.

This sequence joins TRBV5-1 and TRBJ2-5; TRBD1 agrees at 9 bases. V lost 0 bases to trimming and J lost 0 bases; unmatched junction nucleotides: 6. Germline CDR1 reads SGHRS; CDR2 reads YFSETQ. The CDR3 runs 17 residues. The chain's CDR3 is CASSLVRDRADQETQYF. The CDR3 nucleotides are TGCGCCAGCAGCTTGGTGAGGGACAGGGCCGACCAAGAGACCCAGTACTTC. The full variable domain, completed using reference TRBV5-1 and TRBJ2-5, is KAGVTQTPRYLIKTRGQQVTLSCSPISGHRSVSWYQQTPGQGLQFLFEYFSETQRNKGNFPGRFSGRQFSNSRSEMNVSTLELGDSALYLCASSLVRDRADQETQYFGPGTRLLVL.

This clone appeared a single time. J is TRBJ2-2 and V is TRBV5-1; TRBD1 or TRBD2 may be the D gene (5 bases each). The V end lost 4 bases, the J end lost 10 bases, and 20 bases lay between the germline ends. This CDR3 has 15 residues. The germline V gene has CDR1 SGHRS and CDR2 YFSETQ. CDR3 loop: CASSLEPGSRMELFF. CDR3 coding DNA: TGCGCCAGCAGCCTAGAGCCAGGGAGTAGGATGGAGCTGTTTTTT. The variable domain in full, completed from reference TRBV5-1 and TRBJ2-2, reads KAGVTQTPRYLIKTRGQQVTLSCSPISGHRSVSWYQQTPGQGLQFLFEYFSETQRNKGNFPGRFSGRQFSNSRSEMNVSTLELGDSALYLCASSLEPGSRMELFFGEGSRLTVL.

As DNA, the CDR3 is TGTGCCAGCAGCTCCCGACTAGCGGCCTACAATGAGCAGTTCTTC. Amino acids: CASSSRLAAYNEQFF. The chain recombines TRBV13 with TRBJ2-1; 9 bases fit TRBD2. This CDR3 is 15 amino acids long. The V gene's germline CDR1 is PRHDT and CDR2 FYEKMQ (reference sequence). V was pared by 4 bases and J by 2 bases, with 3 bases of the junction left unmatched.

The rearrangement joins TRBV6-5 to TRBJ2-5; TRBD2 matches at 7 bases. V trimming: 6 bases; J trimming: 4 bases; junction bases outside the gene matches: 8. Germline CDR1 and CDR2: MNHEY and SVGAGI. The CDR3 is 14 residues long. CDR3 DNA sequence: TGTGCCAGCAGCGACACATGGGGGGGAGAGACCCAGTACTTC. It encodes CASSDTWGGETQYF.

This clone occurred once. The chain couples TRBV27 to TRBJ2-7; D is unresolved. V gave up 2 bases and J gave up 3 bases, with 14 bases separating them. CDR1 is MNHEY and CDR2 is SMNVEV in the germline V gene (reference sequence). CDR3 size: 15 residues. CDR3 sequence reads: CASSLGNSHIYEQYF. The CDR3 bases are TGTGCCAGCAGTTTAGGCAACAGCCATATCTACGAGCAGTACTTC.

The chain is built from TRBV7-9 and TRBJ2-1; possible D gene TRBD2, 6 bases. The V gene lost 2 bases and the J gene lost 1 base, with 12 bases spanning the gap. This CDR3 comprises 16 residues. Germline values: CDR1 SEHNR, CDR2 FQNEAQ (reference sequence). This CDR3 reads CASSLLAGSSYNEQFF. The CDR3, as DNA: TGTGCCAGCAGCTTACTGGCGGGGTCATCCTACAATGAGCAGTTCTTC. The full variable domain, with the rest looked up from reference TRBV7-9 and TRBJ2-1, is DTGVSQNPRHKITKRGQNVTFRCDPISEHNRLYWYRQTLGQGPEFLTYFQNEAQLEKSRLLSDRFSAERPKGSFSTLEIQRTEQGDSAMYLCASSLLAGSSYNEQFFGPGTRLTVL.

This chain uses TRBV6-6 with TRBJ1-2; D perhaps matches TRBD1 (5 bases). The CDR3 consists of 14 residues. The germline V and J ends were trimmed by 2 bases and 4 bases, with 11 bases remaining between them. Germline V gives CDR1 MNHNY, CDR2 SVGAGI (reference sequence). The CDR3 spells CASSYDSFSYGYTF. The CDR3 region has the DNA TGTGCCAGCAGTTACGACAGCTTTTCCTATGGCTACACCTTC.

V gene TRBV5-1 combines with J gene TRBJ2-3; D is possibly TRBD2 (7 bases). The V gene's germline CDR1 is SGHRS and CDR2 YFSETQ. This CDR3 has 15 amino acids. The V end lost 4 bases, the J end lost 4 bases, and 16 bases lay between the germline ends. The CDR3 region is CASSTHREGPDTQYF. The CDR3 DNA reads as TGCGCCAGCAGCACCCACAGGGAGGGACCAGATACGCAGTATTTT.

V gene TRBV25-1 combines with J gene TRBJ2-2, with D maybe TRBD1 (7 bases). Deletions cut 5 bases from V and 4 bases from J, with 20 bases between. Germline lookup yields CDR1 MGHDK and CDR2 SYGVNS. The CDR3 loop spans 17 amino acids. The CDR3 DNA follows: TGTGCCAGCAGTCCGCGGCGGGGACAGCCCTCCACCGGGGAGCTGTTTTTT. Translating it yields CASSPRRGQPSTGELFF. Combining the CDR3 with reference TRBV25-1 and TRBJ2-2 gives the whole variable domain EADIYQTPRYLVIGTGKKITLECSQTMGHDKMYWYQQDPGMELHLIHYSYGVNSTEKGDLSSESTVSRIRTEHFPLTLESARPSHTSQYLCASSPRRGQPSTGELFFGEGSRLTVL.

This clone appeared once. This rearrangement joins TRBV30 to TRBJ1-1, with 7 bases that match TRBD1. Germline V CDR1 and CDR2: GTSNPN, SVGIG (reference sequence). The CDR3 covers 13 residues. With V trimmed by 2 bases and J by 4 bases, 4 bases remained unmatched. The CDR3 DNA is TGTGCCTGGAGTTCAACAGGGGCCACTGAAGCTTTCTTT. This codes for CAWSSTGATEAFF.

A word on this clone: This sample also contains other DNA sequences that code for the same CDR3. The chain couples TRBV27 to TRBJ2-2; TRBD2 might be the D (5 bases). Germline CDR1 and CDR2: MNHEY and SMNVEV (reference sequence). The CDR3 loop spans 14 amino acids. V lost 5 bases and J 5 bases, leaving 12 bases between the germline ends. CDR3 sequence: CASSLDGDTGELFF. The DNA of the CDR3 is TGTGCCAGCAGTCTGGACGGGGATACCGGGGAGCTGTTTTTT.

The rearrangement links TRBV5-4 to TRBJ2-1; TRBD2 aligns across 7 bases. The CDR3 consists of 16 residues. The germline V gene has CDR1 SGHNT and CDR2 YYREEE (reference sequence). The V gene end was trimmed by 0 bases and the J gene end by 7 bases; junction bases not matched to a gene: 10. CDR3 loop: CASSLVAGVGANEQFF. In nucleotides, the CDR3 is TGTGCCAGCAGCTTGGTTGCGGGAGTAGGTGCAAATGAGCAGTTCTTC.

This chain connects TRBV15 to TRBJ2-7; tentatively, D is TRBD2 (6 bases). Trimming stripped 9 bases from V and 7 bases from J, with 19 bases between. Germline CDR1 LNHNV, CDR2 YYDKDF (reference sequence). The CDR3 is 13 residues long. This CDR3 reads CATTTRESQEQYF. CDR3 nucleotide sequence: TGTGCCACTACGACCCGGGAGTCTCAAGAGCAGTACTTC. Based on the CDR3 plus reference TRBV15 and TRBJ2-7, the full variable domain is DAMVIQNPRYQVTQFGKPVTLSCSQTLNHNVMYWYQQKSSQAPKLLFHYYDKDFNNEADTPDNFQSRRPNTSFCFLDIRSPGLGDTAMYLCATTTRESQEQYFGPGTRLTVT.

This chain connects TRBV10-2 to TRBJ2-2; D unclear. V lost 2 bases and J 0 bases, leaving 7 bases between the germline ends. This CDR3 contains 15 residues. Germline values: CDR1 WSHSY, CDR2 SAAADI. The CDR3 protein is CASSEVSPNTGELFF. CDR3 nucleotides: TGCGCCAGCAGTGAGGTCAGCCCGAACACCGGGGAGCTGTTTTTT.